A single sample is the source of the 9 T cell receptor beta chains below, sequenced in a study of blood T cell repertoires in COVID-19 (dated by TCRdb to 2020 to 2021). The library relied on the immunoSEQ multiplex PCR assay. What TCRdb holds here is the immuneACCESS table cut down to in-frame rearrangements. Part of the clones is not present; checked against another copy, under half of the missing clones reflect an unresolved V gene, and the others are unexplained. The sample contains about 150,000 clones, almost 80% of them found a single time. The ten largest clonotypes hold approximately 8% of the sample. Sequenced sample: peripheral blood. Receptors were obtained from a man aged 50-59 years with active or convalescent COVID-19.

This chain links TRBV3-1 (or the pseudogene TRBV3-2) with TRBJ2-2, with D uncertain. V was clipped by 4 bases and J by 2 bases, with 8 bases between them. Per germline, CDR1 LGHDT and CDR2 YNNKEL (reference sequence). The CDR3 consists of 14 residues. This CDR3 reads CASSPRRNTGELFF. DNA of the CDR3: TGTGCCAGCAGCCCTCGGAGAAACACCGGGGAGCTGTTTTTT.

Here the CDR3 DNA reads TGTGCCAGCCGGAGACTAGCGACCCACACAGATACGCAGTATTTT. Protein sequence: CASRRLATHTDTQYF. The chain uses TRBV27 and TRBJ2-3; 8 bases line up with TRBD2. Germline CDR1 reads MNHEY; CDR2 reads SMNVEV (reference sequence). V shed 8 bases, J shed 2 bases, and the junction held 9 bases outside the gene matches. The CDR3 consists of 15 residues.

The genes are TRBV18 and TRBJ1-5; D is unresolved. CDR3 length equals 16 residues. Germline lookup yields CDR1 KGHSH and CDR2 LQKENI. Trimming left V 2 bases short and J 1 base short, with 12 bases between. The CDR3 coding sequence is TGTGCCAGCTCACCAACCAGGCCAGTGAGCAATCAGCCCCAGCATTTT. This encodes CASSPTRPVSNQPQHF.

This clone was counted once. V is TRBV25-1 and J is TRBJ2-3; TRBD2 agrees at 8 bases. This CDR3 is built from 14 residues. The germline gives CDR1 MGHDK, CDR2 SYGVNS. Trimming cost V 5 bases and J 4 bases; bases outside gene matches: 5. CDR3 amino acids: CASSSGSGADTQYF. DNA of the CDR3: TGTGCCAGCAGTAGCGGGAGTGGGGCAGATACGCAGTATTTT.

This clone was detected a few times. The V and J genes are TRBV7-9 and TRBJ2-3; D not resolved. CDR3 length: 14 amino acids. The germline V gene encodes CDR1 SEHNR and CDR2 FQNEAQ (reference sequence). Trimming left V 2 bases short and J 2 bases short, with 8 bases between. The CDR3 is CASSLNSFTDTQYF. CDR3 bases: TGTGCCAGCAGCTTAAACAGCTTCACAGATACGCAGTATTTT.

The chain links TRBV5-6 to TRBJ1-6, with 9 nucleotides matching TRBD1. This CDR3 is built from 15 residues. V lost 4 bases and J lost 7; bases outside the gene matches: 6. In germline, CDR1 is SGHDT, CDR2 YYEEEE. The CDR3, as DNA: TGTGCCAGCAGCCGATGGGACAGGGCGAATTCACCCCTCCACTTT. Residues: CASSRWDRANSPLHF. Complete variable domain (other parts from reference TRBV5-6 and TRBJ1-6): DAGVTQSPTHLIKTRGQQVTLRCSPKSGHDTVSWYQQALGQGPQFIFQYYEEEERQRGNFPDRFSGHQFPNYSSELNVNALLLGDSALYLCASSRWDRANSPLHFGNGTRLTVT.

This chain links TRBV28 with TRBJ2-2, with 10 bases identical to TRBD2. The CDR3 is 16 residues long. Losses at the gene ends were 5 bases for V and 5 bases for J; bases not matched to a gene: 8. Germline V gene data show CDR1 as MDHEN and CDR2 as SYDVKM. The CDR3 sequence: CASSRPLAGDTGELFF. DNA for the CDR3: TGTGCCAGCAGTCGCCCCCTAGCGGGAGATACCGGGGAGCTGTTTTTT.

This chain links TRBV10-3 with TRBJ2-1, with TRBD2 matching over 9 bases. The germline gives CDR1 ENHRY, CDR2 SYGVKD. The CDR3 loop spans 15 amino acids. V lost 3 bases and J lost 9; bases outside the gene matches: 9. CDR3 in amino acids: CAISEGRGRALEQFF. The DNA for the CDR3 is TGTGCCATCAGTGAAGGGCGCGGGAGGGCCCTTGAGCAGTTCTTC.

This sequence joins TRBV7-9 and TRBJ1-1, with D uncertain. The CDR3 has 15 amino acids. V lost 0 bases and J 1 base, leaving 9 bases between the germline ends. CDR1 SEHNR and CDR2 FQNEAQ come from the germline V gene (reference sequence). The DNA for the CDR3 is TGTGCCAGCAGCTTAGCGGGCAGACGGAACACTGAAGCTTTCTTT. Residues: CASSLAGRRNTEAFF.